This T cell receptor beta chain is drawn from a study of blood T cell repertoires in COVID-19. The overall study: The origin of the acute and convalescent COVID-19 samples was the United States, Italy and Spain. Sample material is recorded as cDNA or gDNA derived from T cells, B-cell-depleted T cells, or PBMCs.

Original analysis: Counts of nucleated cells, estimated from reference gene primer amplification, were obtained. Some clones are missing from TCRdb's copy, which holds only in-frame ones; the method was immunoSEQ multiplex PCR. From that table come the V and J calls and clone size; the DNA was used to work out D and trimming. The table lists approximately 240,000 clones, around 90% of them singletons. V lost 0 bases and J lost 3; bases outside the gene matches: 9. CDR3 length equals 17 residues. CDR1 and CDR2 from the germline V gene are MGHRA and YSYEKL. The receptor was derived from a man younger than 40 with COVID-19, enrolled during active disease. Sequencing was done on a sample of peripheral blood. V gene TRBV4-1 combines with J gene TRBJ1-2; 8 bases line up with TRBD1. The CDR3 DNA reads TGCGCCAGCAGCCAAGACGGTGGAACAGGGGGATACTATGGCTACACCTTC. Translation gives CASSQDGGTGGYYGYTF.